This T cell receptor (beta chain) was recorded in a study of T cells in Graves' hyperthyroidism and ophthalmopathy. TCR beta CDR3 regions were amplified from RNA transcripts. The primer set for the first-round RT-PCR of the TCR CDR3 was HTBI. MiXCR, run by TCRdb on the multiplex PCR reads, gives a single entry per CDR3 protein. Of approximately 710,000 distinct CDR3 sequences listed, roughly a sixth are singletons. There are 15 residues in the CDR3. Germline V lookup: CDR1 LNHNV, CDR2 YYDKDF (reference sequence). V trimming: 3 bases; J trimming: 7 bases; junction bases outside the gene matches: 7. Stable Graves' hyperthyroidism denoted no ophthalmopathy progression over 18 months. Each diagnosis was grounded in clinical symptoms, serum thyroxine and TRAb, thyroid ultrasound, and orbital computed tomography. Each 10 ml fresh peripheral blood draw supplied the PBMCs. A note on this clonotype: Its antigen is unidentified.

Study-wide points: The majority of expanded thyroid clonotypes above 0.001 also appeared in blood.

The TCR comes from a man aged 45-65 years with Graves' hyperthyroidism. The specimen sequenced was blood. This chain connects TRBV15 to TRBJ2-1; 9 nucleotides align to TRBD1. The CDR3 DNA reads TGTGCCACCAGCAGGAGGGACAGGGAGGTGAATGAGCAGTTCTTC. Amino acid sequence: CATSRRDREVNEQFF.